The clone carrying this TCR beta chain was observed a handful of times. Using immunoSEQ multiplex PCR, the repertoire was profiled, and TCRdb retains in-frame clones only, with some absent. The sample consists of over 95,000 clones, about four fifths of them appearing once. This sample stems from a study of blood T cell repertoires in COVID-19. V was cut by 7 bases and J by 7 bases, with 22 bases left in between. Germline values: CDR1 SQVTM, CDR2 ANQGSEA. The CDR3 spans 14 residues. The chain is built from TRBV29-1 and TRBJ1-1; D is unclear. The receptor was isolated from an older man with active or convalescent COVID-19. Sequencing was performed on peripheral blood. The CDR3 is CSAGTRTSGFEAFF. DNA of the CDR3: TGCAGCGCCGGAACGCGAACGTCAGGTTTTGAAGCTTTCTTT.